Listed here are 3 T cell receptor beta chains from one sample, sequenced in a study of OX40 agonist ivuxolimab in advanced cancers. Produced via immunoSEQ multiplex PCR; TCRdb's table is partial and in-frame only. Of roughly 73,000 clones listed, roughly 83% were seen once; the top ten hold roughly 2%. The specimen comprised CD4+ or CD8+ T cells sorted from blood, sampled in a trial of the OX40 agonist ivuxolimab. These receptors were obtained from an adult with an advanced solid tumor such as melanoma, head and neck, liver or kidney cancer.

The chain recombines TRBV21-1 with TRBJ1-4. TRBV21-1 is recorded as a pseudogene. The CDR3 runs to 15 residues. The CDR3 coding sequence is TGTGCCAGCAGCAATATGTTCCGGGGGGCAGAAAAACTGTTTTTT. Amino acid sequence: CASSNMFRGAEKLFF.

CDR3 loop: CASRGTGEAEQYF. The CDR3 region has the DNA TGTGCCAGCCGAGGGACAGGGGAAGCCGAGCAGTACTTC. The V gene is TRBV2, the J gene TRBJ2-5, with 10 bases fitting TRBD1. The DNA end is more similar to TRBJ2-7, so the J call may be wrong. This CDR3 is built from 13 residues. Germline V lookup: CDR1 SNHLY, CDR2 FYNNEI.

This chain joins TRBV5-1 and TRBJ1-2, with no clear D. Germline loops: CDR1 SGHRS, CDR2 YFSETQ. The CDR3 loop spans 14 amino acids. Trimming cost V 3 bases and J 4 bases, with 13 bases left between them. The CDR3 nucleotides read TGCGCCAGCAGCTCCTTCAGTGAGCGCTATGGCTACACCTTC. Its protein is CASSSFSERYGYTF.